This passage covers 6 T cell receptor beta chains from one sample sequenced in a study of metastatic and nonmetastatic thyroid tumors. TCRdb re-analyzed the PCR reads through MiXCR. The table records about 39,000 clones, around a fifth of them present only once. Until they underwent thyroid surgery, no patient had received any treatment. The sequencing input was blood. These receptors originate from a female donor with papillary thyroid cancer or a benign thyroid nodule (not recorded which). Some clones in this sample may be carry-over from other donors' samples.

V and J are TRBV20-1 and TRBJ2-3, with 11 bases lining up with TRBD2. Germline V gene sequence: CDR1 DFQATT, CDR2 SNEGSKA (reference sequence). After removal of 5 bases from V and 5 bases from J, the junction contained 9 bases not matched to a gene. The CDR3 covers 15 residues. As DNA, the CDR3 is TGCAGTGCTCCACCTTCTAGCGGGGGGAAAGATACGCAGTATTTT. Residues: CSAPPSSGGKDTQYF.

The chain joins TRBV2 to TRBJ1-1; 7 bases map to TRBD1. The CDR3 loop spans 15 amino acids. The V segment lost 1 base and the J segment 1 base; nucleotides outside the gene matches: 3. The germline CDR1 and CDR2 sequences are SNHLY and FYNNEI. The CDR3 DNA sequence: TGTGCCAGCAGTGAAGGACGGACAGGGAACACTGAAGCTTTCTTT. This gives the protein CASSEGRTGNTEAFF.

This clone has only a few counts. Possible read error: a much larger clone is one base away. V gene TRBV7-9 combines with J gene TRBJ1-1, with D perhaps matching TRBD1 (5 bases). V lost 7 bases and J lost 6, with 9 bases in between. The CDR3 is made up of 11 amino acids. The germline V gene has CDR1 SEHNR and CDR2 FQNEAQ (reference sequence). CDR3 coding DNA: TGTGCCAGCAAATTAGGGGCTGAAGCTTTCTTT. Translated: CASKLGAEAFF.

The sample holds many counts of this clone. The chain is built from TRBV7-2 and TRBJ1-1, with 7 nucleotides matching TRBD1. The CDR3 has 15 amino acids. Germline V gene sequence: CDR1 SGHTA, CDR2 FQGNSA. V was pared by 4 bases and J by 4 bases, with 9 bases of the junction left unmatched. CDR3 loop: CASSYNRGSGTEAFF. The CDR3 nucleotides read TGTGCCAGCAGCTATAACAGGGGCTCGGGCACTGAAGCTTTCTTT.

Only a few counts were recorded for this clone. The chain has TRBV28 and TRBJ1-5, with 9 bases aligning to TRBD1. CDR1 is MDHEN, CDR2 SYDVKM, per germline. The CDR3 contains 16 residues. The trim removed 3 bases at V and 7 bases at J, leaving 10 bases unmatched. CDR3 coding DNA: TGTGCCAGCAGTTTTGGGACAGGGCAGGGAAGGCAGCCCCAGCATTTT. It yields the protein CASSFGTGQGRQPQHF. The full variable domain, in which reference TRBV28 and TRBJ1-5 provide the parts outside the CDR3, is DVKVTQSSRYLVKRTGEKVFLECVQDMDHENMFWYRQDPGLGLRLIYFSYDVKMKEKGDIPEGYSVSREKKERFSLILESASTNQTSMYLCASSFGTGQGRQPQHFGDGTRLSIL.

Concerning this clone itself: This may arise from a read error, as a much more abundant clone is one base away. The sample carries other DNA sequences with the same CDR3. The rearrangement uses TRBV10-3 and TRBJ1-3, with 11 bases that match TRBD1. The CDR3 loop spans 15 amino acids. Per the germline V gene, CDR1 is ENHRY and CDR2 is SYGVKD. CDR3 sequence: CATRGQGAPGNTIYF. The CDR3 nucleotides are TGTGCCACCAGAGGACAGGGGGCGCCAGGAAATACCATATATTTT.